This T cell receptor beta chain emerged from a study of human T cells and chemical hapten exposure. V lost 6 bases and J lost 2, with 14 bases in between. Germline CDR1 and CDR2: SGDLS and YYNGEE. This CDR3 is 15 amino acids long. One entry per CDR3 protein, called by TCRdb with MiXCR from the RACE reads. This sample has more than 75,000 distinct CDR3 sequences, with about 8.6% found just once. There are a few counts of this clonotype. Time point specified: healthy volunteer bleed at 6 weeks. Total RNA was isolated from unfractionated whole blood. Sequenced sample: whole blood. The TCR was taken from a male donor in good health. Some clones in this sample may be carry-over from other donors' samples. J is TRBJ1-4 and V is TRBV9, with D tentatively TRBD1 (5 bases). CDR3 region: CASTTSGTTNEKLFF. The CDR3 region has the DNA TGTGCCAGCACCACCTCAGGGACCACTAATGAAAAACTGTTTTTT.